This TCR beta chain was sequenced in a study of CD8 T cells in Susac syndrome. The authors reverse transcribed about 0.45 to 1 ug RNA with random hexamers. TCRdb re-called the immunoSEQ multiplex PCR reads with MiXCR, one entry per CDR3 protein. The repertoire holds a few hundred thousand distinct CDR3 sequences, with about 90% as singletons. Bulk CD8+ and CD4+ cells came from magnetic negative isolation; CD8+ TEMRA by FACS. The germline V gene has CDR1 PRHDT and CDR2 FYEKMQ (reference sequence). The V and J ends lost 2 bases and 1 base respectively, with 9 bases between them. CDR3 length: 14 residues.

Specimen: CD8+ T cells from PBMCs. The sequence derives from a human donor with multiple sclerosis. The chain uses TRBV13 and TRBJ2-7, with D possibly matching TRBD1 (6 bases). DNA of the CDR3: TGTGCCAGCAGCTTACGGGACACGTCCTACGAGCAGTACTTC. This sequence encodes CASSLRDTSYEQYF.